The rows below give T cell receptor beta chains drawn from one sample of a study of T cells in Graves' hyperthyroidism and ophthalmopathy. TCRdb re-analysed the multiplex PCR reads in MiXCR, keeping a single row per CDR3 protein. In the table there are 300,000 or so distinct CDR3 sequences, 18% of which are singletons. The sequenced sample was blood. These receptors were collected from a woman in her forties or fifties with Graves' hyperthyroidism. Both conserved end residues are part of each CDR3. Each record gives: clone size, D gene, J gene, V gene, CDR3 protein, CDR3 DNA. D genes are given only for firm matches. The size entry is marked missing in some rows and otherwise reads once, few, many or a size class.

once - TRBJ2-3 TRBV11-2 CASSLEARRTDTQYF TGTGCCAGCAGCTTAGAGGCTAGGAGGACAGATACGCAGTATTTT
few - TRBJ2-5 TRBV3-1 CASSLGLTQETQYF TGTGCCAGCAGCCTGGGGCTAACCCAAGAGACCCAGTACTTC
few TRBD1 TRBJ1-2 TRBV4-2 CASSPLQGAAGYTF TGTGCCAGCAGCCCATTACAGGGGGCGGCGGGCTACACCTTC
- - TRBJ1-2 TRBV10-3 CAISDRGKYGYTF TGTGCCATCAGTGATAGGGGGAAATATGGCTACACCTTC
many - TRBJ1-5 TRBV11-2 CASSALTGRDQPQHF TGTGCCAGCAGCGCTTTGACAGGAAGGGATCAGCCCCAGCATTTT
many - TRBJ2-3 TRBV18 CASSLGTGTTDTQYF TGTGCCAGCTCACTCGGAACAGGGACGACAGATACGCAGTATTTT
many TRBD2 TRBJ2-5 TRBV13 CASSLIAGVQETQYF TGTGCCAGCAGCTTAATAGCGGGGGTCCAAGAGACCCAGTACTTC
few TRBD1 TRBJ1-1 TRBV6-2/TRBV6-3 CASSLDRVAFTEAFF TGTGCCAGCAGCCTGGACAGGGTGGCTTTCACTGAAGCTTTCTTT
few - TRBJ2-1 TRBV6-1 CASSEVTYNEQFF TGTGCCAGCAGTGAAGTAACCTACAATGAGCAGTTCTTC
many - TRBJ2-1 TRBV2 CASSAVSTPRNEQFF TGTGCCAGCAGTGCGGTGAGCACCCCCAGGAATGAGCAGTTCTTC
few - TRBJ2-2 TRBV11-2 CASSLDPRTANTGELFF TGTGCCAGCAGCTTAGATCCAAGGACGGCTAACACCGGGGAGCTGTTTTTT
many - TRBJ1-4 TRBV28 CASSLYQVEKLFF TGTGCCAGCAGTTTATATCAGGTTGAAAAACTGTTTTTT
many - TRBJ2-7 TRBV27 CATARSQGSYEQYF TGTGCCACCGCAAGGAGCCAGGGCTCCTACGAGCAGTACTTC
- TRBD1 TRBJ1-3 TRBV12-3/TRBV12-4 CASSFAVTGLGNTIYF TGTGCCAGCAGTTTTGCGGTGACAGGGTTAGGAAACACCATATATTTT
many TRBD2 TRBJ2-2 TRBV12-3/TRBV12-4 CASSLLAGSPGTGELFF TGTGCCAGCAGTTTACTAGCGGGGAGTCCGGGCACCGGGGAGCTGTTTTTT
few TRBD2 TRBJ2-5 TRBV5-1 CASSTGTSGTQETQYF TGCGCCAGCAGCACCGGGACTAGCGGGACCCAAGAGACCCAGTACTTC
many TRBD1 TRBJ1-5 TRBV12-3/TRBV12-4 CASSLAGGSGQPQHF TGTGCCAGCAGTTTAGCAGGGGGCAGCGGCCAGCCCCAGCATTTT
- - TRBJ1-5 TRBV7-8 CASSLVSQPQHF TGTGCCAGCAGCTTAGTTTCTCAGCCCCAGCATTTT
many TRBD2 TRBJ2-5 TRBV2 CASRTSGGETQYF TGTGCCAGCAGGACTAGCGGGGGGGAGACCCAGTACTTC
few - TRBJ1-5 TRBV28 CASSSDISNQPQHF TGTGCCAGCAGTTCAGACATTAGCAATCAGCCCCAGCATTTT
few TRBD2 TRBJ2-1 TRBV24-1 CATSDFSGTSGKVGYEQFF TGTGCCACCAGTGATTTCTCCGGGACTAGCGGGAAGGTCGGCTATGAGCAGTTCTTC
few - TRBJ2-1 TRBV3-1 CASSPGRQEQFF TGTGCCAGCAGCCCTGGTCGACAGGAACAGTTCTTC
- TRBD1 TRBJ1-2 TRBV5-6 CASSEGTGFYGYTF TGTGCCAGCAGCGAGGGGACAGGATTCTATGGCTACACCTTC
- - TRBJ1-1 TRBV27 CASAVGTLAEAFF TGTGCCTCAGCGGTAGGCACACTCGCTGAAGCTTTCTTT
few - TRBJ2-7 TRBV5-8 CASSLGVVEQYF TGTGCCAGCAGCCTCGGGGTCGTCGAGCAGTACTTC
many TRBD2 TRBJ2-5 TRBV27 CASSFYGLAGETQYF TGTGCCAGCAGTTTCTATGGACTAGCCGGAGAGACCCAGTACTTC
many - TRBJ1-2 TRBV18 CASSPSWTADYGYTF TGTGCCAGCTCACCATCCTGGACAGCCGACTATGGCTACACCTTC
many - TRBJ1-1 TRBV5-6 CASSFGYGPNTEAFF TGTGCCAGCAGCTTCGGTTACGGACCGAACACTGAAGCTTTCTTT
- - TRBJ2-4 TRBV20-1 CSARDGVNIQYF TGCAGTGCTAGAGATGGAGTAAACATTCAGTACTTC
- - TRBJ1-5 TRBV10-3 CAISESGVYQPQHF TGTGCCATCAGTGAGTCAGGGGTTTATCAGCCCCAGCATTTT
- - TRBJ2-3 TRBV28 CASSLPRLGGTQYF TGTGCCAGCAGTCTGCCTAGACTAGGTGGTACGCAGTATTTT
- - TRBJ1-5 TRBV18 CASSPRGAWDQPQHF TGTGCCAGCTCACCTCGGGGGGCTTGGGATCAGCCCCAGCATTTT
few - TRBJ1-1 TRBV20-1 CSAKGGSVNTEAFF TGCAGTGCCAAGGGGGGCAGTGTAAACACTGAAGCTTTCTTT
many - TRBJ2-1 TRBV12-5 CASGLGGAYNEQFF TGTGCTAGTGGTTTGGGGGGGGCCTACAATGAGCAGTTCTTC
many - TRBJ2-5 TRBV7-3 CASSPTGAGETQYF TGTGCCAGCAGCCCGACGGGGGCAGGGGAGACCCAGTACTTC
- - TRBJ2-3 TRBV4-2 CASSQPGSPADTQYF TGTGCCAGCAGCCAACCGGGGTCCCCGGCGGATACGCAGTATTTT
few - TRBJ1-1 TRBV10-3 CAIRGSRDGNTEAFF TGTGCCATCAGGGGGTCCCGGGACGGGAACACTGAAGCTTTCTTT